In this sample, the clone carrying this T cell receptor (beta chain) turned up many times. Its specificity is unknown. The data were obtained in a study of T cells in Graves' hyperthyroidism and ophthalmopathy. Authors of the study amplified TCR beta CDR3 regions from RNA transcripts. With the HTBI primer set, the TCR CDR3 went through a first round of RT-PCR. TCRdb independently ran MiXCR on the multiplex PCR reads; one entry per CDR3 protein. The data show 450,000 to 600,000 distinct CDR3 sequences, around 20% seen once. Uncontrolled infection, other autoimmune disease, pregnancy or lactation excluded patients. Study-level results: The model made its ophthalmopathy prediction, and onset followed a median roughly 6.5 months later. Stable hyperthyroidism and ophthalmopathy were separated using 13 V-J signatures.

Per germline, CDR1 SGHRS and CDR2 YFSETQ. V dropped 0 bases and J dropped 4 bases, with 7 bases sitting between them. The CDR3 is 13 amino acids. The clonotype originates from a man in his forties with Graves' ophthalmopathy. The rearrangement links TRBV5-1 to TRBJ1-1, with a possible D match to TRBD1 (5 bases). The specimen was blood. In DNA, the CDR3 is TGCGCCAGCAGCTTGGTTAGGGGCACTGAAGCTTTCTTT. This sequence encodes CASSLVRGTEAFF.